This TCR beta chain emerged from a study of T cell repertoires in cytomegalovirus infection. TCRdb independently ran MiXCR on the reads; one entry per CDR3 protein. The sample has some 560,000 distinct CDR3 sequences, 40% seen once; the top ten hold about 48%. Germline CDR1 reads KGHSH; CDR2 reads LQKENI. Trimming took 3 bases from V and 2 from J, leaving 13 bases between them. This CDR3 comprises 16 residues. Notes on this clonotype: The antigen remains unidentified.

The chain links TRBV18 to TRBJ1-4; tentative D call: TRBD1 (6 bases). Sequencing was performed on cultured PBMCs, taken from culture after CMV antigen stimulation. The sequence came from a human donor in good health (CMV status not recorded). Some clones in this sample may be carry-over from other donors' samples. For the CDR3, the DNA is TGTGCCAGCTCACCCTGGAACCAGGGGACTAATGAAAAACTGTTTTTT. It translates to CASSPWNQGTNEKLFF.